Listed here is a single T cell receptor beta chain. Its target is not known. This record belongs to a study of cytomegalovirus exposure and HLA in healthy donors. Overall study: From 170 million or so T cells, an earlier analysis saw around 120 million unique TCR beta sequences. General study findings and limits: An assumption of roughly uniform sequencing depth across donors underlay the presence/absence analyses. Immune exposure was documented only through CMV serostatus.

This CDR3 spans 15 amino acids. The PCR had 60 Vbeta and 13 Jbeta primers. Sequenced by immunoSEQ multiplex PCR; TCRdb stores in-frame clones only, minus some. The data contain approximately 180,000 clones, 75% to 80% of them seen just once; the ten biggest clones take up 6.3%. The chain carries TRBV21-1 and TRBJ2-3; the table's D gene call, TRBD1, was not cross checked with the DNA. TRBV21-1 represents a pseudogene. This TCR was sampled from a middle-aged man in good health and CMV-seropositive. What was sequenced was PBMCs. CDR3 coding DNA: TGTGCCAGCAGCAAAGAGACAGGGAGATACGATACGCAGTATTTT. It specifies CASSKETGRYDTQYF.